Below are 10 T cell receptor beta chains sequenced from a single sample in a study of early T cells in non-severe SARS-CoV-2 infection. TCRdb re-analysed the 5' RACE reads in MiXCR, keeping a single row per CDR3 protein. The profile shows about 33,000 distinct CDR3 sequences, 5% of them singletons. Source material: whole blood. The receptors stem from an adult who was a healthcare worker with PCR-confirmed SARS-CoV-2 infection or an uninfected control (not recorded which).

This clonotype appeared many times. The rearrangement uses TRBV3-1 and TRBJ2-3; 9 bases map to TRBD2. V dropped 1 base and J dropped 2; count of bases not matched to a gene: 7. Germline loops: CDR1 LGHDT, CDR2 YNNKEL (reference sequence). This CDR3 comprises 17 residues. Here the CDR3 DNA reads TGTGCCAGCAGCCAAGGAGCGGGGGGCTCACCCACAGATACGCAGTATTTT. It codes for CASSQGAGGSPTDTQYF.

The table lists this clonotype with many counts. This rearrangement joins TRBV7-6 to TRBJ2-5; perhaps TRBD2 as D (5 bases). Looked up from germline, CDR1 is SGHVS and CDR2 is FNYEAQ. CDR3 length: 15 amino acids. V lost 5 bases to trimming and J lost 1 base, with 14 bases between them. Here the CDR3 reads CASSEVGDPQETQYF. The CDR3 bases are TGTGCCAGCAGCGAAGTGGGAGACCCCCAAGAGACCCAGTACTTC. Full variable domain (rest looked up from reference TRBV7-6 and TRBJ2-5): GAGVSQSPRYKVTKRGQDVALRCDPISGHVSLYWYRQALGQGPEFLTYFNYEAQQDKSGLPNDRFSAERPEGSISTLTIQRTEQRDSAMYRCASSEVGDPQETQYFGPGTRLLVL.

This sequence joins TRBV7-2 and TRBJ2-3; D remains ambiguous. Germline CDR1 and CDR2: SGHTA and FQGNSA. The CDR3 extends over 14 amino acids. V was trimmed by 0 bases and J by 4 bases, leaving 8 bases between them. The CDR3 DNA is TGTGCCAGCAGCTTAGCGCCCGGCCCAGATACGCAGTATTTT. It is translated as CASSLAPGPDTQYF.

This clonotype was seen many times. The CDR3 DNA sequence: TGTGCCAGCAGTTTCCAACGGTCTAGCAATCAGCCCCAGCATTTT. Its translation: CASSFQRSSNQPQHF. The rearrangement uses TRBV27 and TRBJ1-5, with D unclear. CDR3 length: 15 amino acids. Germline V CDR1 and CDR2: MNHEY, SMNVEV (reference sequence). The V end was cut by 3 bases, the J end by 0 bases, with 9 bases between.

This clonotype was picked up many times. This sequence joins TRBV11-2 and TRBJ2-2; D tentatively reads TRBD1 or TRBD2 (6 bases each). This CDR3 has 17 amino acids. The germline V gene has CDR1 SGHAT and CDR2 FQNNGV. V lost 1 base to trimming and J lost 1 base, with 13 bases between them. The CDR3 DNA reads TGTGCCAGCAGCTTAGCGTGGGCGGGACAGAACACCGGGGAGCTGTTTTTT. This translates into CASSLAWAGQNTGELFF.

CDR3 sequence: CASGTTLSSYNEQFF. The CDR3 coding sequence is TGTGCCAGCGGGACTACCTTAAGCTCCTACAATGAGCAGTTCTTC. The chain couples TRBV6-6 to TRBJ2-1; TRBD2 aligns across 7 bases. Trimming at V came to 8 bases and at J to 0 bases, leaving 7 bases not matched to a gene. Germline V lookup: CDR1 MNHNY, CDR2 SVGAGI (reference sequence). The CDR3 length is 15 residues.

In this sample, this clonotype turned up a few times. The J gene is TRBJ1-1, the V gene TRBV6-5, with D uncertain. There are 14 residues in the CDR3. The germline V gene has CDR1 MNHEY and CDR2 SVGAGI. V lost 6 bases to trimming and J lost 0 bases, with 11 bases between them. The CDR3 nucleotides read TGTGCCAGCAGGATCAGGAACCTGAACACTGAAGCTTTCTTT. Translating it yields CASRIRNLNTEAFF.

This clonotype was detected ten times or more. The chain combines TRBV27 with TRBJ1-6; D is unresolved. Per germline, CDR1 MNHEY and CDR2 SMNVEV (reference sequence). The CDR3 covers 16 residues. Trimming left V 2 bases short and J 3 bases short, with 11 bases between. The CDR3 region has the DNA TGTGCCAGCAGTTTAGGGTTGGACTACTATAATTCACCCCTCCACTTT. Its protein is CASSLGLDYYNSPLHF.

This clonotype has a count of ten or more. The chain's CDR3 is CASSSLNPTSGGAAEQFF. CDR3 in DNA: TGTGCCAGCAGTTCCCTTAACCCTACTAGCGGGGGGGCCGCTGAGCAGTTCTTC. V gene TRBV28 combines with J gene TRBJ2-1, with TRBD2 identical over 13 bases. From germline, CDR1 is MDHEN and CDR2 SYDVKM. This CDR3 is 18 amino acids long. V shed 4 bases and J 9 bases; nucleotides not matched to a gene: 15.

This clonotype occurred many times. This chain joins TRBV20-1 and TRBJ2-1; the D is unclear. The CDR3 sequence is 13 residues long. In germline, CDR1 is DFQATT, CDR2 SNEGSKA (reference sequence). The V end was cut by 3 bases, the J end by 6 bases, with 12 bases between. The CDR3 here is CSASITATNEQFF. The CDR3 nucleotides are TGCAGTGCTAGTATCACGGCTACCAATGAGCAGTTCTTC.